This TCR beta chain was identified in a study of vaccination and CD4 T cells after COVID-19. Whole-study context: Each person enrolled got two BNT162b2 or mRNA-1273 vaccine doses. The interval from dose two to post-vaccine sampling had a median of 72 days, and it ranged from 14 to 241. In culture, cells were exposed to overlapping spike peptides from SARS-CoV-2, HCoV-NL63, HCoV-OC43 and HCoV-229E.

Sequence data for DNA of cultured CD4+ T cells were generated by the Oncomine TCR Beta short-read assay. One entry per CDR3 protein, called by TCRdb with MiXCR from the PCR reads. The sample lists about 13,000 distinct CDR3 sequences; more than 45% were seen once. The CDR3 length is 14 residues. Germline CDR1 LNHDA, CDR2 SQIVND (reference sequence). J was trimmed by 5 bases and V by 3 bases; bases with no gene match: 2. Treatment specified: approximately nine-day PBMC culture with coronavirus spike peptide pools or control peptides (ViraFEST assay). As to this clonotype: Its antigen is unidentified.

The source is a human donor who had recovered from COVID-19. Input material: CD4+ T cells from blood, cultured in vitro. The V gene is TRBV19, the J gene TRBJ2-3, with 10 bases that match TRBD1. The DNA for the CDR3 is TGTGCCAGTAGTATGGGACAGGGGTTAGATACGCAGTATTTT. Its translation: CASSMGQGLDTQYF.